This is a list of T cell receptor beta chains from one sample in a study of cytomegalovirus exposure and HLA in healthy donors. TCRdb's table, derived via immunoSEQ multiplex PCR, lists solely in-frame clones and lacks some. This table has about 150,000 clones, around 70% appearing once. Specimen: PBMCs. The receptors were gathered from a man aged 25 to 40 in good health and CMV-seronegative. CDR3s include the opening cysteine and the closing phenylalanine or tryptophan. D genes are given only for firm matches. Expanded clones are given a class, and other clones once, few, many or no size at all.

cdr3_length	j_call	v_call	d_call	clone_size	cdr3_aa	cdr3_nt
15	TRBJ2-7	TRBV28	TRBD1	NA	CASSSGGQGANEQYF	TGTGCCAGCAGTTCCGGGGGACAGGGGGCTAACGAGCAGTACTTC
12	TRBJ1-2	TRBV7-9	TRBD1	NA	CASGGQGIGYTF	TGTGCCAGCGGGGGACAGGGAATTGGCTACACCTTC
13	TRBJ1-1	TRBV6-5	NA	NA	CASSPGMNTEAFF	TGTGCCAGCAGCCCAGGGATGAACACTGAAGCTTTCTTT
15	TRBJ1-1	TRBV15	TRBD1	NA	CATSPWTGRDTEAFF	TGTGCCACCAGCCCCTGGACAGGGAGGGACACTGAAGCTTTCTTT
18	TRBJ1-2	TRBV28	TRBD1	NA	CASSFRAYRQGQIYSYTF	TGTGCCAGCAGTTTTAGGGCCTATAGACAGGGACAAATCTATAGCTACACCTTC
18	TRBJ2-1	TRBV28	TRBD2	NA	CASSSLRTSGSSYNEQFF	TGTGCCAGCAGTTCTTTACGGACTAGCGGGAGCTCCTACAATGAGCAGTTCTTC
14	TRBJ1-3	TRBV6-1	NA	NA	CASRGGSSGNTIYF	TGTGCCAGCAGGGGAGGGTCCTCTGGAAACACCATATATTTT
18	TRBJ1-5	TRBV10-3	NA	few	CAISESPLRRRSNQPQHF	TGTGCCATCAGTGAGTCCCCCCTACGGCGGAGGAGCAATCAGCCCCAGCATTTT
15	TRBJ2-2	TRBV9	NA	NA	CASSVEGVVPGELFF	TGTGCCAGCAGCGTAGAGGGGGTTGTTCCCGGGGAGCTGTTTTTT
14	TRBJ2-7	TRBV19	NA	NA	CASSPKGDTYEQYF	TGTGCCAGTAGTCCAAAAGGGGACACCTACGAGCAGTACTTC
14	TRBJ2-7	TRBV4-1	TRBD1	NA	CASSHRTGSYEQYF	TGCGCCAGCAGCCACCGGACAGGGAGCTACGAGCAGTACTTC
13	TRBJ1-1	TRBV19	NA	NA	CASSIGGGTEAFF	TGTGCCAGTAGTATCGGGGGTGGTACTGAAGCTTTCTTT
11	TRBJ2-7	TRBV30	TRBD1	NA	CAWSVTGTVYF	TGTGCCTGGAGTGTAACCGGGACAGTTTACTTC
14	TRBJ1-2	TRBV6-5	TRBD1	NA	CASTEGTGRRGYTF	TGTGCCAGCACCGAGGGGACAGGGCGCCGAGGCTACACCTTC
15	TRBJ2-7	TRBV27	NA	NA	CASSLFSRGVDEQYF	TGTGCCAGCAGTTTATTTTCCAGGGGAGTTGACGAGCAGTACTTC
16	TRBJ2-7	TRBV6-5	TRBD1	NA	CASSSPRRGFSYEQYF	TGTGCCAGCAGTTCGCCTCGCAGGGGGTTCTCCTACGAGCAGTACTTC
13	TRBJ1-2	TRBV2	TRBD1	once	CASKNRDRGGYTF	TGTGCCAGCAAGAATCGGGACAGGGGCGGCTACACCTTC
13	TRBJ1-2	TRBV28	TRBD1	NA	CASRGDRGLGYTF	TGTGCCAGCAGAGGGGACAGGGGGCTCGGCTACACCTTC
14	TRBJ2-1	TRBV7-9	NA	few	CASSHPARRNEQFF	TGTGCCAGCAGCCACCCGGCCCGGCGGAATGAGCAGTTCTTC
17	TRBJ2-2	TRBV19	TRBD1	once	CASSLRTGGALAGELFF	TGTGCCAGTAGCCTTAGGACAGGGGGCGCGTTAGCCGGGGAGCTGTTTTTT
14	TRBJ2-7	TRBV5-1	NA	NA	CASSSPGTLGEQYF	TGCGCCAGCAGCTCCCCCGGGACATTGGGCGAGCAGTACTTC
14	TRBJ1-1	TRBV15	TRBD1	once	CATSGTGKNTEAFF	TGTGCCACCAGCGGGACAGGAAAGAACACTGAAGCTTTCTTT
11	TRBJ2-7	TRBV11-2	NA	NA	CASSVGLEQYF	TGTGCCAGCAGCGTAGGGCTCGAGCAGTACTTC
13	TRBJ2-3	TRBV27	NA	NA	CASSLRRTDTQYF	TGTGCCAGCAGTTTGCGGCGCACAGATACGCAGTATTTT
16	TRBJ2-2	TRBV5-4	NA	NA	CASSSSSDRRTGELFF	TGTGCCAGCAGCTCAAGCTCGGACAGACGAACCGGGGAGCTGTTTTTT
15	TRBJ1-2	TRBV27	NA	NA	CATRPEGSRIAGYPF	TGTGCCACTCGACCAGAGGGTAGCAGGATAGCGGGCTACCCCTTC
15	TRBJ2-7	TRBV5-6	TRBD1	NA	CASSATGALSYEQYF	TGTGCCAGCAGCGCTACAGGGGCCCTGAGCTACGAGCAGTACTTC
16	TRBJ2-7	TRBV7-6	TRBD2	NA	CASSLLAGGSSYEQYF	TGTGCCAGCAGCTTATTAGCGGGGGGGAGCTCCTACGAGCAGTACTTC
15	TRBJ2-2	TRBV27	TRBD2	few	CASRAGGKTTGELFF	TGTGCCAGCAGGGCGGGGGGGAAAACCACCGGGGAGCTGTTTTTT
15	TRBJ2-5	TRBV9	TRBD1	NA	CASSVGQGAGETQYF	TGTGCCAGCAGCGTAGGGCAGGGGGCCGGAGAGACCCAGTACTTC
14	TRBJ2-1	TRBV7-9	TRBD1	NA	CASSFVRGLSEQFF	TGTGCCAGCAGCTTCGTCAGGGGGCTCTCTGAGCAGTTCTTC
14	TRBJ1-1	TRBV19	NA	NA	CASRRGAGNTEAFF	TGTGCCAGTCGACGGGGGGCAGGGAACACTGAAGCTTTCTTT
15	TRBJ1-4	TRBV21-1	NA	NA	CASSKLRTEKEKLFF	TGTGCCAGCAGCAAATTGCGGACAGAGAAAGAAAAACTGTTTTTT
16	TRBJ1-4	TRBV7-6	NA	once	CASSTKFGGLGEKLFF	TGTGCCAGCAGTACTAAATTCGGGGGGCTAGGGGAAAAACTGTTTTTT
15	TRBJ1-3	TRBV6-1	NA	NA	CASSEGRGSGNTIYF	TGTGCCAGCAGTGAGGGAAGGGGTTCTGGAAACACCATATATTTT
15	TRBJ2-5	TRBV7-2	NA	NA	CASTRDGGNIETQYF	TGTGCCAGCACCCGAGACGGGGGTAATATTGAGACCCAGTACTTC
13	TRBJ2-7	TRBV27	TRBD1	once	CASRDPQGHEQYF	TGTGCCAGCAGAGATCCACAGGGGCACGAGCAGTACTTC
12	TRBJ1-5	TRBV25-1	NA	NA	CASSFGDQPQHF	TGTGCCAGCAGCTTCGGTGATCAGCCCCAGCATTTT
12	TRBJ2-5	TRBV7-2	NA	once	CASSQYRETQYF	TGTGCCAGCAGCCAATACCGGGAGACCCAGTACTTC
14	TRBJ2-7	TRBV9	TRBD2	few	CASNRGGRSYEQYF	TGTGCCAGCAATCGGGGGGGGAGGTCCTACGAGCAGTACTTC
15	TRBJ2-7	TRBV9	NA	NA	CASSVAARSSYEQYF	TGTGCCAGCAGCGTAGCTGCACGGTCCTCCTACGAGCAGTACTTC
14	TRBJ2-2	TRBV5-4	NA	NA	CASSSKTESGELFF	TGTGCCAGCAGTTCGAAAACAGAATCCGGGGAGCTGTTTTTT
15	TRBJ1-5	TRBV19	NA	NA	CASSIQGSGGQPQHF	TGTGCCAGTAGTATACAGGGCTCCGGGGGTCAGCCCCAGCATTTT
16	TRBJ1-1	TRBV7-9	NA	NA	CASSLDPNIENTEAFF	TGTGCCAGCAGCTTAGACCCAAACATCGAGAACACTGAAGCTTTCTTT
12	TRBJ2-7	TRBV5-6	NA	NA	CASSHPSGEQYF	TGTGCCAGCAGCCACCCTTCGGGGGAGCAGTACTTC
13	TRBJ2-4	TRBV28	NA	NA	CASSLIGANIQYF	TGTGCCAGCAGTTTAATTGGGGCAAATATTCAGTACTTC
13	TRBJ1-2	TRBV27	NA	NA	CASRPGGGRGYTF	TGTGCCAGCAGACCCGGGGGGGGCAGGGGCTACACCTTC
16	TRBJ2-7	TRBV19	TRBD1	few	CASIGTGVNSELEQYF	TGTGCCAGTATCGGGACAGGTGTCAATTCGGAGCTCGAGCAGTACTTC
13	TRBJ1-1	TRBV10-3	NA	NA	CAISVQGFSEAFF	TGTGCCATCAGTGTTCAGGGTTTCTCTGAAGCTTTCTTT
15	TRBJ2-2	TRBV15	NA	NA	CATSRVGGNTGELFF	TGTGCCACCAGCAGAGTGGGGGGGAACACCGGGGAGCTGTTTTTT
13	TRBJ1-2	TRBV18	TRBD1	NA	CASSTGQEYGYTF	TGTGCCAGCTCAACCGGACAGGAGTATGGCTACACCTTC
15	TRBJ1-3	TRBV9	TRBD1	NA	CASSPQDRTGSTIYF	TGTGCCAGCAGCCCGCAGGACAGGACTGGAAGCACCATATATTTT